This TCR beta chain was retrieved from a study of CD8 T cells in Susac syndrome. The table lists this clonotype with a count of one. Its antigen remains unknown. Notes on the study in general: The number of individuals included in the study's TCR sequencing and HLA analysis was acknowledged as relatively small.

From germline, CDR1 is SNHLY and CDR2 FYNNEI. The CDR3 has 12 residues. V lost 6 bases, J lost 4 bases, and 0 bases stayed unmatched. Reverse transcription of roughly 0.5 to 1 ug RNA was carried out with random hexamers. An immunoSEQ multiplex PCR amplified TCR beta CDR3 over 54 Vbeta and 13 Jbeta. TCRdb reanalysed the immunoSEQ multiplex PCR reads using MiXCR and keeps one entry per CDR3 protein. The data show approximately 200,000 distinct CDR3 sequences, approximately 95% seen once. V gene TRBV2 combines with J gene TRBJ2-5; 9 bases align to TRBD1. Sequencing input: CD4+ T cells from PBMCs. The receptor's source is a human donor with multiple sclerosis. CDR3 DNA sequence: TGTGCCAGCAGGGGACAGGGAGAGACCCAGTACTTC. Residues: CASRGQGETQYF.